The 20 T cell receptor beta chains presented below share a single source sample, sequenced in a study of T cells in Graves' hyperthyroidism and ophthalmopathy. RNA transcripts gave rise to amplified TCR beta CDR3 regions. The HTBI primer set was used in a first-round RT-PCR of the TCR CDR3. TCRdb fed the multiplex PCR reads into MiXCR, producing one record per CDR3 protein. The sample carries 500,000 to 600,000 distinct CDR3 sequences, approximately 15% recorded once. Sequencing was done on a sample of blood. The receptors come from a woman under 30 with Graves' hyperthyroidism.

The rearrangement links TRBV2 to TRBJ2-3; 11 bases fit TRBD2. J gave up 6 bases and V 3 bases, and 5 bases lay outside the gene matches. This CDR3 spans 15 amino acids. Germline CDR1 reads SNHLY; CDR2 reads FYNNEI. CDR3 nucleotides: TGTGCCAGCAGTGAGCGACTAGCGGGACCCGATACGCAGTATTTT. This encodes CASSERLAGPDTQYF. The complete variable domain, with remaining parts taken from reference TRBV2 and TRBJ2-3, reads EPEVTQTPSHQVTQMGQEVILRCVPISNHLYFYWYRQILGQKVEFLVSFYNNEISEKSEIFDDQFSVERPDGSNFTLKIRSTKLEDSAMYFCASSERLAGPDTQYFGPGTRLTVL.

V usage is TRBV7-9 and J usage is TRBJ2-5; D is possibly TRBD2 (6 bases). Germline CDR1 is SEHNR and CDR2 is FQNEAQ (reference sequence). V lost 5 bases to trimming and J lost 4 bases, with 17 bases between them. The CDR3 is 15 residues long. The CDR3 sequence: CASSPQILGGETQYF. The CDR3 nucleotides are TGTGCCAGCAGCCCCCAAATCCTCGGGGGAGAGACCCAGTACTTC.

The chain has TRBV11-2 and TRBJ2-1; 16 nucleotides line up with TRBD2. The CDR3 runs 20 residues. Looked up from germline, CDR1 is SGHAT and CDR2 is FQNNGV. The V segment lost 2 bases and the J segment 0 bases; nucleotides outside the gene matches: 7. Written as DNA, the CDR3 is TGTGCCAGCAGCTTAAAACCGGGACTAGCGGGAGGGAGCTCCTACAATGAGCAGTTCTTC. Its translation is CASSLKPGLAGGSSYNEQFF. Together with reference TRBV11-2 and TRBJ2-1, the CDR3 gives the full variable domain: EAGVAQSPRYKIIEKRQSVAFWCNPISGHATLYWYQQILGQGPKLLIQFQNNGVVDDSQLPKDRFSAERLKGVDSTLKIQPAKLEDSAVYLCASSLKPGLAGGSSYNEQFFGPGTRLTVL.

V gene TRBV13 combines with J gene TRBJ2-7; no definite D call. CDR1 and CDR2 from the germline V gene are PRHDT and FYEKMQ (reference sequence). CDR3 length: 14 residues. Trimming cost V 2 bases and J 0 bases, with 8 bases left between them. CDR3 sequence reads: CASSLTESSYEQYF. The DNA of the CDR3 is TGTGCCAGCAGCTTAACAGAGAGCTCCTACGAGCAGTACTTC.

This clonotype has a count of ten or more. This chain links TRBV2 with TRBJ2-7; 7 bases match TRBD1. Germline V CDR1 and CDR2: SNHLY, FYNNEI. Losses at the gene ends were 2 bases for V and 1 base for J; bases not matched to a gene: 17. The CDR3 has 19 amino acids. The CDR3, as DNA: TGTGCCAGCAGTGAACAGACAGGGCTCCCCTCAACCCGGTCCTACGAGCAGTACTTC. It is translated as CASSEQTGLPSTRSYEQYF.

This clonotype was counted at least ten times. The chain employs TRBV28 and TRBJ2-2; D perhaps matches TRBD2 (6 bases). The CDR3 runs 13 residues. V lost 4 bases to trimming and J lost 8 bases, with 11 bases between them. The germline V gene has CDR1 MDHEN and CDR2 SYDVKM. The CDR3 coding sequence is TGTGCCAGCAGTTCGACTAGTTTAGGGGAGCTGTTTTTT. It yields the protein CASSSTSLGELFF.

The CDR3 nucleotides read TGTGCCAGTACGGGGGGGGGGGATAACTATGGCTACACCTTC. Translating it yields CASTGGGDNYGYTF. The chain combines TRBV19 with TRBJ1-2; weak D call: TRBD1 (5 bases). The germline V and J ends were trimmed by 7 bases and 1 base, with 13 bases remaining between them. The CDR3 has 14 residues. Germline V CDR1 and CDR2: LNHDA, SQIVND (reference sequence).

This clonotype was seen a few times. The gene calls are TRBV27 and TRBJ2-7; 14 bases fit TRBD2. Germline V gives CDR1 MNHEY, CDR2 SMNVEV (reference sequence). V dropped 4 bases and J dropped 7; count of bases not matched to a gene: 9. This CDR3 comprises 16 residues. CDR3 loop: CASSSPGLAGVYEQYF. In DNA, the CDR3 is TGTGCCAGCAGTTCCCCGGGACTAGCGGGAGTTTATGAGCAGTACTTC.

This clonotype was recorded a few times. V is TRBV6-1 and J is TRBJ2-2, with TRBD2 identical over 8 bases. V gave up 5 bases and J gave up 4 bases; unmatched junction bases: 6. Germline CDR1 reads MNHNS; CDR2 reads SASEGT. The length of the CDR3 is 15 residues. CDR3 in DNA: TGTGCCAGCAGTAAGAAGCGGGAGCGCACCGGGGAGCTGTTTTTT. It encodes CASSKKRERTGELFF.

CDR3 sequence: CASSLGVAGRNTEAFF. The CDR3 coding sequence is TGTGCCAGCAGCTTAGGCGTCGCCGGGAGGAACACTGAAGCTTTCTTT. The chain combines TRBV7-9 with TRBJ1-1, with no clear D. Germline V gene data show CDR1 as SEHNR and CDR2 as FQNEAQ (reference sequence). Trimming cost V 1 base and J 1 base, with 13 bases left between them. The CDR3 loop spans 16 amino acids.

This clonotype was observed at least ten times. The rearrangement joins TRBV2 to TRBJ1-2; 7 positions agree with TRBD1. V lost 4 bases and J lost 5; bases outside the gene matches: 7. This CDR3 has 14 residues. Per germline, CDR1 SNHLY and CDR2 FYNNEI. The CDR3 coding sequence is TGTGCCAGCAGTGGGGGGACAGTGAGTTATGGCTACACCTTC. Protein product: CASSGGTVSYGYTF.

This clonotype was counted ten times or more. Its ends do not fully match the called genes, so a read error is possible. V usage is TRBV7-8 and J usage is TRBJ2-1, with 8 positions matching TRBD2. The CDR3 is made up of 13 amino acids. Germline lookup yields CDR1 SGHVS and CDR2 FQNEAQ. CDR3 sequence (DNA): TGTGCCAGCTCGGGGGGGCCTTGGGATGAACAGTTCTTC. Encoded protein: CASSGGPWDEQFF.

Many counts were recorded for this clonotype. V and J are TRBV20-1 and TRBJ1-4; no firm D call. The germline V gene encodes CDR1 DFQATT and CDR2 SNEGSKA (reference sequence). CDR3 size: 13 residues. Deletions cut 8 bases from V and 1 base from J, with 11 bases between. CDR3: CSSSAETNEKLFF. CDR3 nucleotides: TGCAGTTCGAGTGCCGAAACTAATGAAAAACTGTTTTTT.

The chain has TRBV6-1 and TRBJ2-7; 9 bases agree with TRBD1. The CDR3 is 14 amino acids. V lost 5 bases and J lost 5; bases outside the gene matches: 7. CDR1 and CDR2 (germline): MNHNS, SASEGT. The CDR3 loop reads CASSPGTGIDEQYF. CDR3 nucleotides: TGTGCCAGCAGTCCCGGGACAGGGATCGACGAGCAGTACTTC.

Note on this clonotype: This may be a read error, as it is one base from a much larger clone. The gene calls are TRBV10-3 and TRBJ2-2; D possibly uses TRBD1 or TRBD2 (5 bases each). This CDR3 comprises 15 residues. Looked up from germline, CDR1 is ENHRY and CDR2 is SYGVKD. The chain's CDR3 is CATETGPLGTGELSF. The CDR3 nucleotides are TGTGCCACCGAGACCGGACCTTTGGGGACCGGGGAGCTGTCTTTT.

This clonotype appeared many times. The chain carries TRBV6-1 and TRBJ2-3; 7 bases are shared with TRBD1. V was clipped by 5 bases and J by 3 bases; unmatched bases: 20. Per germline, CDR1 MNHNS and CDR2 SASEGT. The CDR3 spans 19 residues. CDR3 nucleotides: TGTGCCAGCAGTCACTCCGGGACCGAGGGGGCGCGTAGAACAGATACGCAGTATTTT. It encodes CASSHSGTEGARRTDTQYF.

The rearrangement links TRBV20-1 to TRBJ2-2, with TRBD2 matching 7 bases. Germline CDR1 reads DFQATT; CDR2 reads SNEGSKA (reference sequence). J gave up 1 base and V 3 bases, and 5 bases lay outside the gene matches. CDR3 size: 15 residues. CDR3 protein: CSARLAGVNTGELFF. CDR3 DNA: TGCAGTGCTAGGTTGGCGGGAGTGAACACCGGGGAGCTGTTTTTT.

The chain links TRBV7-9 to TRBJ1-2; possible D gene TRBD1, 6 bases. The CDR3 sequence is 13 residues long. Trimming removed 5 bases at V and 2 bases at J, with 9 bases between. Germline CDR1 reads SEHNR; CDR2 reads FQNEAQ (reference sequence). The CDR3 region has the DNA TGTGCCAGCAGCAGGGGGGGGAACTATGGCTACACCTTC. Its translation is CASSRGGNYGYTF.

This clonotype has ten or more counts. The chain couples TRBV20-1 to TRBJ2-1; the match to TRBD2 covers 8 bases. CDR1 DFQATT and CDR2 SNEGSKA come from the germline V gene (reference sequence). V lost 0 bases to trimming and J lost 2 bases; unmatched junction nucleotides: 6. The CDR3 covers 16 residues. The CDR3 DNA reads TGCAGTGCTAGAGATTACCGGGAGGGCCCCTACAATGAGCAGTTCTTC. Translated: CSARDYREGPYNEQFF.

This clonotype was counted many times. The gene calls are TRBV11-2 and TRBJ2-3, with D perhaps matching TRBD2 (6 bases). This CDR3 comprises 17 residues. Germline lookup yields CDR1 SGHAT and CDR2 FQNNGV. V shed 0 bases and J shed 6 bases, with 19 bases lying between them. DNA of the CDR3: TGTGCCAGCAGCTTAGATCAAAGGGGACTGCAAAAGGATACGCAGTATTTT. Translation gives CASSLDQRGLQKDTQYF.